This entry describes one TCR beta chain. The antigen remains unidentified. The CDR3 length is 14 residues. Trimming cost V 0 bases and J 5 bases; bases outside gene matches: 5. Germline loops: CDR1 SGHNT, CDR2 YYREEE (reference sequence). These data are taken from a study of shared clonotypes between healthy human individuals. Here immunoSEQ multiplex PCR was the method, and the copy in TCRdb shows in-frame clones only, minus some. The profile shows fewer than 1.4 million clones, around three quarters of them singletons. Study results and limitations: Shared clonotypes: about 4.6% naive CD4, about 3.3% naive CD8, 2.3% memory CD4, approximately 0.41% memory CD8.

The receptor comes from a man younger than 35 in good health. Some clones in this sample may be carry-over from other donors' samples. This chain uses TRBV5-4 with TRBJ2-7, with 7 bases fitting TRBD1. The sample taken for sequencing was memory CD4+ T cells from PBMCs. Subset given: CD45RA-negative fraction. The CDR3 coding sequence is TGTGCCAGCAGCTTGGAGAACAGGGGCCACGAGCAGTACTTC. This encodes CASSLENRGHEQYF.